This TCR beta chain is drawn from a study of STAT5B mutations in CD4+ large granular lymphocyte leukemia. Overall study findings and caveats: Without putative leukemic clones, patient CD4-sorted repertoires remained more clonal than healthy CD4+ repertoires. Higher CD4+ than CD8+ T-LGLL clonality might reflect small sample size. Roughly a quarter of private leukemic clonotypes occurred rarely in other patients' non-leukemic repertoires.

The CDR3 covers 13 residues. The germline gives CDR1 SGHRS, CDR2 YFSETQ. V was cut by 3 bases and J by 4 bases, with 7 bases left in between. Comments on this clone: Antigen unknown.

The assay was run at survey level. Assay: immunoSEQ multiplex PCR; the TCRdb copy retains only in-frame clones and omits some. The table records some 34,000 clones, 76% of them present only once. Sequenced sample: CD4+ T cells from blood buffy coats. The chain links TRBV5-1 to TRBJ1-4, with D perhaps TRBD1 (6 bases). The receptor comes from a human donor in good health. This CDR3 reads CASSWTDNEKLFF. The DNA for the CDR3 is TGCGCCAGCAGCTGGACAGATAATGAAAAACTGTTTTTT.